This T cell receptor (beta chain) was sequenced during a study of CD8+ T cells in alopecia areata. As the sequencing template, cDNA was produced by extracting RNA and reverse transcribing it. The assay was immunoSEQ multiplex PCR, and TCRdb's table has in-frame clones only and misses some. Among 140,000 or so clones listed, roughly 58% were seen once. Specimen: CD8+ T cells sorted from blood. The source of this sequence is a human donor in good health.

The CDR3 DNA is TGTGCCAGCAGCGATAGCGGCACCGGGGAGCTGTTTTTT. The encoded protein is CASSDSGTGELFF. The genes are TRBV9 and TRBJ2-2, with D possibly TRBD2 on 6 matching bases. Germline CDR1 is SGDLS and CDR2 is YYNGEE. Trimming shortened V by 3 bases and J by 4 bases, and 7 bases separated the two germline ends. This CDR3 contains 13 residues.